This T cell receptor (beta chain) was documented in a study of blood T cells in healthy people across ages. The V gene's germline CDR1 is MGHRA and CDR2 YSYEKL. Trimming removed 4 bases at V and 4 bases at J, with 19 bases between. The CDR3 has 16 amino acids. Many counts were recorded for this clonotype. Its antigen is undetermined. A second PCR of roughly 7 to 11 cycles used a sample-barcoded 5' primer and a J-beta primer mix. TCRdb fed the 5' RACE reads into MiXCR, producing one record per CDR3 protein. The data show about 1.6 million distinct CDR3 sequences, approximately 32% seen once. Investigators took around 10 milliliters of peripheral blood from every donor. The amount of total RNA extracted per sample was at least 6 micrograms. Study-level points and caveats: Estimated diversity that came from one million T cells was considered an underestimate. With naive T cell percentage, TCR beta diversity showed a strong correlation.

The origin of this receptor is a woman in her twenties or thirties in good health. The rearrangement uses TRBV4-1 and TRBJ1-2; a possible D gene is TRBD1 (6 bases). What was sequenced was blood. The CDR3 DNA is TGCGCCAGCAGCCCCCCAAACGGGGGGCGCCCCTATGGCTACACCTTC. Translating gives CASSPPNGGRPYGYTF.